A selection of T cell receptor beta chains follows, all from one sample in a study of cytomegalovirus exposure and HLA in healthy donors. This table comes from immunoSEQ multiplex PCR, and its TCRdb copy is limited to in-frame clones, with some not included. The profile shows 140,000 to 150,000 clones, 80% to 90% of them singletons. Specimen: PBMCs. Receptor source: a woman in her thirties or forties in good health and CMV-seropositive. Each CDR3 is given with its conserved first and last residue. A D gene is named only where the DNA matches it firmly. Clone size is not always given. Where it is, it says once, few, many or a class for expanded clones.

V	J	size	D	CDR3	DNA
TRBV30	TRBJ1-2	-	TRBD1	CAWSRDRGRRGYTF	TGTGCCTGGAGTCGGGACAGGGGGCGCCGAGGCTACACCTTC
TRBV19	TRBJ2-7	-	TRBD2	CASSIGAGGIDEQYF	TGTGCCAGTAGTATAGGAGCGGGAGGTATCGACGAGCAGTACTTC
TRBV4-3	TRBJ1-2	few	-	CASSQDPGTVYGYTF	TGCGCCAGCAGCCAAGATCCCGGGACTGTGTATGGCTACACCTTC
TRBV13	TRBJ2-5	-	TRBD2	CASSRSSGVETQYF	TGTGCCAGCAGCCGGAGTAGCGGGGTGGAGACCCAGTACTTC
TRBV6-1	TRBJ2-2	few	-	CASSAKSNTGELFF	TGTGCCAGCAGCGCGAAATCGAACACCGGGGAGCTGTTTTTT
TRBV7-3	TRBJ2-7	-	-	CASSLERLPYEQYF	TGTGCCAGCAGTCTTGAGAGGCTCCCCTACGAGCAGTACTTC
TRBV27	TRBJ2-7	-	-	CASSLSGSVAANRDPSSYEQYF	TGTGCCAGCAGTTTATCTGGTTCGGTAGCGGCTAATCGAGACCCCTCCTCCTACGAGCAGTACTTC
TRBV29-1	TRBJ2-5	-	TRBD2	CSVEFPAGGGRGETQYF	TGCAGCGTTGAATTCCCCGCGGGGGGCGGGAGAGGAGAGACCCAGTACTTC
TRBV7-9	TRBJ1-5	-	-	CASSNSNQPQHF	TGTGCCAGCTCCAATAGCAATCAGCCCCAGCATTTT
TRBV9	TRBJ2-3	-	-	CASSPQVTDTQYF	TGTGCCAGCAGCCCTCAGGTGACAGATACGCAGTATTTT
TRBV7-9	TRBJ2-7	-	-	CASTLGQPEYEQYF	TGTGCCAGCACTCTCGGACAGCCGGAGTACGAGCAGTACTTC
TRBV19	TRBJ1-1	-	-	CASSGAANTEAFF	TGTGCCAGTAGTGGGGCAGCGAACACTGAAGCTTTCTTT
TRBV6-5	TRBJ1-5	-	-	CASSEWAGNQPQHF	TGTGCCAGCAGTGAGTGGGCCGGCAATCAGCCCCAGCATTTT
TRBV7-2	TRBJ1-2	-	TRBD1	CASSFQPGQGPPGGYTF	TGTGCCAGCAGCTTTCAGCCGGGACAGGGGCCCCCGGGAGGCTACACCTTC
TRBV4-3	TRBJ1-1	-	-	CASSQVGSRSKAFF	TGCGCCAGCAGCCAAGTCGGGAGTCGATCTAAAGCTTTCTTT
TRBV7-6	TRBJ1-4	-	-	CASSFRQGNEKLFF	TGTGCCAGCAGCTTCCGTCAGGGTAACGAAAAACTGTTTTTT
TRBV18	TRBJ1-1	-	-	CASSSGTREVRAFF	TGTGCCAGCTCATCGGGGACAAGAGAAGTGAGGGCTTTCTTT
TRBV5-1	TRBJ2-3	-	TRBD1	CASSLQGAGSTDTQYF	TGCGCCAGCAGCTTGCAGGGGGCAGGTAGCACAGATACGCAGTATTTT
TRBV23-1	TRBJ1-3	-	-	CASSPVGGSRGDSGNTIYF	TGCGCCAGCAGCCCAGTAGGGGGATCCCGAGGAGACTCTGGAAACACCATATATTTT
TRBV27	TRBJ1-2	-	-	CASRPQGLDGYTF	TGTGCCAGCAGGCCGCAGGGGCTGGATGGCTACACCTTC
TRBV6-1	TRBJ2-1	-	-	CASSEWVESNNEQFF	TGTGCCAGCAGTGAATGGGTGGAGTCCAACAATGAGCAGTTCTTC
TRBV27	TRBJ1-2	-	-	CASSLAANYGYTF	TGTGCCAGCAGTTTGGCGGCTAACTATGGCTACACCTTC
TRBV2	TRBJ2-4	-	TRBD1	CASSEETGGIAKNIQYF	TGTGCCAGCAGTGAGGAGACAGGGGGGATAGCCAAAAACATTCAGTACTTC
TRBV27	TRBJ1-4	-	-	CASSLSRGRKLFF	TGTGCCAGCAGTTTATCGAGAGGAAGGAAACTGTTTTTT
TRBV5-8	TRBJ2-5	-	TRBD2	CASNTARLAGGLGETQYF	TGTGCCAGCAACACCGCCCGACTAGCGGGGGGGCTGGGGGAGACCCAGTACTTC
TRBV27	TRBJ2-1	-	TRBD1	CASSFSQGGQFF	TGTGCCAGCAGTTTCTCACAGGGGGGACAGTTCTTC
TRBV5-1	TRBJ2-2	-	-	CASSLAGHNTGELFF	TGCGCCAGCAGCTTGGCGGGACACAACACCGGGGAGCTGTTTTTT
TRBV6-5	TRBJ1-2	few	-	CASSSDSWYGHTF	TGTGCCAGCAGCTCAGATTCTTGGTATGGCCACACCTTC
TRBV5-5	TRBJ1-1	-	-	CASSFDWGPEAFF	TGTGCCAGCAGCTTCGACTGGGGGCCTGAAGCTTTCTTT
TRBV6-1	TRBJ1-5	-	-	CASSGVRGASFDQPQHF	TGTGCCAGCAGTGGGGTACGGGGGGCTTCTTTCGATCAGCCCCAGCATTTT
TRBV2	TRBJ1-1	few	TRBD1	CASSRGMNTEAFF	TGTGCCAGCAGCAGGGGGATGAACACTGAAGCTTTCTTT
TRBV6-5	TRBJ1-1	-	TRBD1	CASSKGQQNTEAFF	TGTGCCAGCAGCAAGGGACAGCAGAACACTGAAGCTTTCTTT
TRBV2	TRBJ2-7	-	TRBD1	CASILSGQTYEQYF	TGTGCCTCCATCCTCTCGGGACAGACCTACGAGCAGTACTTC
TRBV6-1	TRBJ2-7	-	-	CASSPTGLTHEQYF	TGTGCCAGCAGCCCGACGGGTTTGACCCACGAGCAGTACTTC
TRBV25-1	TRBJ1-5	-	-	CASSGYKYQPQHF	TGTGCCAGCAGTGGTTACAAATATCAGCCCCAGCATTTT
TRBV6-1	TRBJ1-2	-	-	CASSESGDYGYTF	TGTGCCAGCAGCGAATCGGGGGACTATGGCTACACCTTC
TRBV6-1	TRBJ2-7	once	-	CASSEGGARLEQYF	TGTGCCAGCAGTGAGGGGGGGGCGCGGTTGGAGCAGTACTTC
TRBV7-7	TRBJ2-1	-	TRBD2	CASSRGRGYNEQFF	TGTGCCAGCAGCCGCGGGAGGGGCTACAATGAGCAGTTCTTC
TRBV19	TRBJ2-5	-	-	CASSILGWETQYF	TGTGCCAGTAGTATACTCGGTTGGGAGACCCAGTACTTC
TRBV28	TRBJ2-7	-	-	CASSYGREQYF	TGTGCCAGCAGTTACGGCAGGGAGCAGTACTTC
TRBV6-5	TRBJ1-1	few	-	CASSTPGAEAFF	TGTGCCAGCAGTACCCCGGGGGCTGAAGCTTTCTTT
TRBV6-5	TRBJ2-7	-	-	CASSYPSSYEQYF	TGTGCCAGCAGTTACCCTAGCTCCTACGAGCAGTACTTC
TRBV27	TRBJ2-7	few	-	CASSLLGWRREVGYEQYF	TGTGCCAGCAGTTTATTAGGCTGGAGGAGGGAGGTTGGCTACGAGCAGTACTTC
TRBV5-1	TRBJ1-1	-	-	CASSSVGIANTEAFF	TGCGCCAGCAGCTCGGTCGGGATTGCGAACACTGAAGCTTTCTTT
TRBV19	TRBJ2-7	once	-	CASSIDQATAYEQYF	TGTGCCAGTAGTATAGATCAGGCCACCGCCTACGAGCAGTACTTC
TRBV14	TRBJ1-1	few	TRBD1	CASSPRQGMNTEAFF	TGTGCCAGCAGCCCCAGACAGGGTATGAACACTGAAGCTTTCTTT
TRBV6-6	TRBJ1-1	-	TRBD1	CASSYPIQGRSTEAFF	TGTGCCAGCAGTTACCCAATACAGGGGCGGAGCACTGAAGCTTTCTTT
TRBV7-9	TRBJ2-5	-	TRBD2	CASSSYQGLAGQETQYF	TGTGCCAGCAGCTCCTACCAGGGACTAGCGGGCCAAGAGACCCAGTACTTC
TRBV5-1	TRBJ2-5	few	-	CASSSGTAQETQYF	TGCGCCAGCAGCTCCGGGACTGCACAAGAGACCCAGTACTTC
TRBV27	TRBJ2-2	-	TRBD1	CASGDRHNTGELFF	TGTGCCAGTGGGGACAGACATAACACCGGGGAGCTGTTTTTT
TRBV5-1	TRBJ2-7	-	-	CASMREREQYF	TGCGCCAGCATGAGGGAGCGCGAGCAGTACTTC
TRBV4-1	TRBJ1-3	-	TRBD1	CASSQDTGGADTIYF	TGCGCCAGCAGCCAAGATACAGGGGGCGCGGACACCATATATTTT
TRBV2	TRBJ1-5	-	-	CASTFAGNQPQHF	TGTGCCAGCACCTTTGCAGGGAACCAGCCCCAGCATTTT
TRBV7-2	TRBJ1-5	-	-	CASTLYSNQPQHF	TGTGCCAGCACCCTATATAGCAATCAGCCCCAGCATTTT